The 15 T cell receptor beta chains listed next were all sequenced from one sample in a study of early T cells in non-severe SARS-CoV-2 infection. MiXCR, run by TCRdb on the 5' RACE reads, gives a single entry per CDR3 protein. This table holds about 99,000 distinct CDR3 sequences, approximately 16% found once. Sequencing used whole blood. These receptors were taken from an adult who was a healthcare worker with PCR-confirmed SARS-CoV-2 infection or an uninfected control (not recorded which).

The sample holds a few counts of this clonotype. The chain recombines TRBV6-9 with TRBJ1-4; 7 bases are shared with TRBD1. The CDR3 has 18 residues. CDR1 and CDR2 (germline): MNHGY, SVAAGI. With V trimmed by 0 bases and J by 3 bases, 10 bases remained unmatched. Here the CDR3 reads CASSYSRGQGGSNEKLFF. CDR3 bases: TGTGCCAGCAGTTATTCGAGGGGGCAGGGAGGGTCTAATGAAAAACTGTTTTTT.

The J gene is TRBJ2-2, the V gene TRBV24-1, with D uncertain. CDR1 is KGHDR and CDR2 is SFDVKD in the germline V gene. Between the trimmed V and J ends, which lost 0 bases and 2 bases, there was a span of 6 bases. The CDR3 extends over 15 amino acids. DNA of the CDR3: TGTGCCACCAGTGATTTGGAGGACAACACCGGGGAGCTGTTTTTT. It encodes CATSDLEDNTGELFF.

V gene TRBV12-5 combines with J gene TRBJ1-5, with 11 bases that match TRBD1. Losses at the gene ends were 2 bases for V and 6 bases for J; bases not matched to a gene: 12. CDR1 is LGHNT, CDR2 FRNRAP, per germline. This CDR3 region has 18 residues. CDR3 loop: CASGLRYLGQGAIQPQHF. CDR3 in DNA: TGTGCTAGTGGTTTGAGGTATCTAGGACAGGGGGCTATTCAGCCCCAGCATTTT.

This clonotype was seen ten or more times. The chain recombines TRBV6-1 with TRBJ1-5, with unresolved D. V shed 2 bases and J shed 1 base, with 9 bases lying between them. The CDR3 is made up of 15 amino acids. The germline CDR1 and CDR2 sequences are MNHNS and SASEGT. Here the CDR3 reads CASSEWGGSNQPQHF. The CDR3 nucleotides read TGTGCCAGCAGTGAATGGGGAGGGAGCAATCAGCCCCAGCATTTT.

The rearrangement joins TRBV28 to TRBJ2-1; 8 bases match TRBD1. Per germline, CDR1 MDHEN and CDR2 SYDVKM. V trimming: 7 bases; J trimming: 6 bases; junction bases outside the gene matches: 11. This CDR3 region has 15 residues. The CDR3 DNA reads TGTGCCAGCACCGAAACCGGGACAGGAACCAATGAGCAGTTCTTC. Its protein is CASTETGTGTNEQFF.

This clonotype was seen more than once but under ten times. The J gene is TRBJ1-1, the V gene TRBV28, with D uncertain. This CDR3 region has 11 residues. From germline, CDR1 is MDHEN and CDR2 SYDVKM. The germline V and J ends were trimmed by 3 bases and 10 bases, with 9 bases remaining between them. The CDR3 sequence: CASSFHLGAFF. As DNA, the CDR3 is TGTGCCAGCAGTTTTCACCTAGGAGCTTTCTTT.

This clonotype was seen many times. The genes are TRBV27 and TRBJ2-1, with D possibly TRBD2 on 5 matching bases. V lost 4 bases, J lost 7 bases, and 5 bases lay in between. CDR3 length equals 11 residues. The germline V gene has CDR1 MNHEY and CDR2 SMNVEV (reference sequence). This CDR3 reads CASSSGNEQFF. Here the CDR3 DNA reads TGTGCCAGCAGTTCGGGGAATGAGCAGTTCTTC.

The chain employs TRBV11-2 and TRBJ2-4; D might be TRBD2 (5 bases). This CDR3 is built from 16 residues. Trimming left V 1 base short and J 0 bases short, with 10 bases between. The germline V gene has CDR1 SGHAT and CDR2 FQNNGV. This CDR3 reads CASSLGAVIAKNIQYF. DNA of the CDR3: TGTGCCAGCAGCTTAGGAGCGGTCATAGCCAAAAACATTCAGTACTTC.

The chain uses TRBV20-1 and TRBJ2-7; 12 bases map to TRBD2. There are 16 residues in the CDR3. Germline CDR1 DFQATT, CDR2 SNEGSKA (reference sequence). V lost 0 bases and J lost 5; bases outside the gene matches: 8. The CDR3 spells CSARDLAGGVINEQYF. The CDR3 DNA sequence: TGCAGTGCTAGAGATCTAGCGGGAGGGGTAATCAACGAGCAGTACTTC.

This clonotype was found many times. The chain employs TRBV6-2 or TRBV6-3 and TRBJ2-7; the match to TRBD2 covers 11 bases. The CDR3 extends over 13 amino acids. Germline CDR1 MNHEY, CDR2 SVGEGT. J lost 4 bases, V lost 6 bases, and 2 bases had no gene match. The CDR3 protein is CASRRTSGYEQYF. CDR3 in DNA: TGTGCCAGCAGGAGGACTAGCGGGTACGAGCAGTACTTC.

The V and J genes are TRBV7-9 and TRBJ2-3; unclear D gene. Deletions cut 6 bases from V and 6 bases from J, with 10 bases between. There are 12 residues in the CDR3. The germline V gene encodes CDR1 SEHNR and CDR2 FQNEAQ (reference sequence). CDR3: CASSPPADTQYF. In DNA, the CDR3 is TGTGCCAGCAGTCCCCCGGCCGATACGCAGTATTTT.

This clonotype appeared a few times. This chain uses TRBV6-6 with TRBJ1-4; weak D call: TRBD1 (6 bases). Per the germline V gene, CDR1 is MNHNY and CDR2 is SVGAGI (reference sequence). V lost 11 bases to trimming and J lost 8 bases, with 24 bases between them. The CDR3 covers 15 residues. The CDR3 reads CACTQRDTQGEKLFF. The CDR3 nucleotides read TGTGCCTGCACACAGCGGGACACCCAAGGGGAAAAACTGTTTTTT.

The gene calls are TRBV12-3 or TRBV12-4 and TRBJ1-4; D uncertain. V was shortened by 3 bases and J by 4 bases, with 9 bases between the two germline ends. The CDR3 runs to 14 residues. CDR3 bases: TGTGCCAGCAGTTTGGCGCAGAGTAATGAAAAACTGTTTTTT. Protein product: CASSLAQSNEKLFF.

This clonotype was counted a few times. The CDR3 sequence: CASSSRTGVRGTEAFF. Written as DNA, the CDR3 is TGTGCCAGCAGCTCGCGGACAGGTGTCAGGGGGACTGAAGCTTTCTTT. The chain joins TRBV7-2 to TRBJ1-1; TRBD1 aligns across 7 bases. Germline lookup yields CDR1 SGHTA and CDR2 FQGNSA. CDR3 length equals 16 residues. Trimming cost V 4 bases and J 5 bases; bases outside gene matches: 13.

This clonotype was observed a single time. A read error may account for a junction end that differs from germline. The chain recombines TRBV6-5 with TRBJ2-7, with D tentatively TRBD1 or TRBD2 (6 bases each). The germline gives CDR1 MNHEY, CDR2 SVGAGI. This CDR3 has 16 residues. The CDR3 coding sequence is TGTGCCGGCAGTTCCCTCGGGGGCCGGAGCTCCTACGAGCAGTACTTC. It codes for CAGSSLGGRSSYEQYF.